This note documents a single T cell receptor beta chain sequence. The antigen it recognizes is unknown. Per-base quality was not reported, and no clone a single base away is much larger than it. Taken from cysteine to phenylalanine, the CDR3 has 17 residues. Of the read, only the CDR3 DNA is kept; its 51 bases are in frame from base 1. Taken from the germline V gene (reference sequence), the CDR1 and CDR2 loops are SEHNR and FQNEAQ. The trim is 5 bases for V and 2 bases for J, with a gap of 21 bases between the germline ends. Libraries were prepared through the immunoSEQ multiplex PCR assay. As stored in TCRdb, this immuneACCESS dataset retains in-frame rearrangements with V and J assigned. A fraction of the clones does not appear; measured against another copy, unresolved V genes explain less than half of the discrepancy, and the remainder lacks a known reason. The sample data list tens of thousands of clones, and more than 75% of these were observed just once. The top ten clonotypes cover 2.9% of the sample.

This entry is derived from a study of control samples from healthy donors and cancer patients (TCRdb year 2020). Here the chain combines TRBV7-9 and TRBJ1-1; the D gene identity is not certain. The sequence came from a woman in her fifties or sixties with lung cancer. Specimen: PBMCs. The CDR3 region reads CASSRRGSSIINTEAFF. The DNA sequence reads TGTGCCAGCAGCCGCCGCGGGAGCAGCATTATAAACACTGAAGCTTTCTTT.